This T cell receptor beta chain emerged from a study of OX40 agonist ivuxolimab in advanced cancers. Study background: Averaging 60 years in age, with a range of about 23 to 90, the cohort was approximately 83% male.

TCRdb's copy holds only in-frame clones and misses some; the assay was immunoSEQ multiplex PCR. The sample contains about 80,000 clones, around 82% of which appear only once. The V gene lost 5 bases and the J gene lost 2 bases, with 13 bases spanning the gap. Germline loops: CDR1 MGHDK, CDR2 SYGVNS. CDR3 length: 14 residues. The sequence was collected from an adult with an advanced solid tumor such as melanoma, head and neck, liver or kidney cancer. Sequencing was performed on CD4+ or CD8+ T cells sorted from blood, taken in a trial of the OX40 agonist ivuxolimab. The rearrangement joins TRBV25-1 to TRBJ2-7, with D possibly being TRBD2 (5 bases). The CDR3 loop is CASSYIGGTYEQYF. CDR3 nucleotide sequence: TGTGCCAGCAGTTATATAGGAGGCACCTACGAGCAGTACTTC.